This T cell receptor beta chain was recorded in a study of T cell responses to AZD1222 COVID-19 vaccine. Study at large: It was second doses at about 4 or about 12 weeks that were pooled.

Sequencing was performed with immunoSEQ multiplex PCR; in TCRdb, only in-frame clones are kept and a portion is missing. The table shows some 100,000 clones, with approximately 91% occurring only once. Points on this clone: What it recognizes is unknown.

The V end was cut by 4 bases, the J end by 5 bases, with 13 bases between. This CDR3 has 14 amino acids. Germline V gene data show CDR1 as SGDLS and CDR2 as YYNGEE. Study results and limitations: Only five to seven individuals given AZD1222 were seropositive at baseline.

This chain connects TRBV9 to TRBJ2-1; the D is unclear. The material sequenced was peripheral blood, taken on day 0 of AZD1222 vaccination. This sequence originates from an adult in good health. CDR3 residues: CASSPSLGDNEQFF. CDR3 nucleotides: TGTGCCAGCAGCCCCTCGCTTGGCGACAATGAGCAGTTCTTC. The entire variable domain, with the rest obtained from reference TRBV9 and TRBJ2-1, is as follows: DSGVTQTPKHLITATGQRVTLRCSPRSGDLSVYWYQQSLDQGLQFLIQYYNGEERAKGNILERFSAQQFPDLHSELNLSSLELGDSALYFCASSPSLGDNEQFFGPGTRLTVL.